A selection of T cell receptor beta chains follows, all from one sample in a study of T cell responses to AZD1222 COVID-19 vaccine. Profiling relied on immunoSEQ multiplex PCR, and the TCRdb table lists in-frame clones only, not all of them. Of over 100,000 clones detected, about 85% appear once; the ten largest clones hold roughly 2.3%. Sequencing used peripheral blood, obtained on day 0 of AZD1222 vaccination. The receptor source for this set is an adult in good health. The CDR3 runs from the conserved cysteine through the conserved F or W. A D gene is named only where the DNA matches it firmly. A row's size may be missing; if present it is once, few, many or a size class.

v_call,d_call,cdr3_length,j_call,clone_size,cdr3_aa,cdr3_nt
TRBV30,.,14,TRBJ2-3,.,CAWSNFRGKDTQYF,TGTGCCTGGAGCAACTTCCGGGGGAAAGATACGCAGTATTTT
TRBV27,TRBD2,16,TRBJ2-7,.,CASSSPSTSGSDEQYF,TGTGCCAGCAGTTCGCCTTCGACTAGCGGGAGCGACGAGCAGTACTTC
TRBV18,.,15,TRBJ1-1,once,CASSPQRLLNTEAFF,TGTGCCAGCTCACCACAAAGACTGCTTAACACTGAAGCTTTCTTT
TRBV5-1,TRBD1,14,TRBJ1-1,.,CASSQGQGGTEAFF,TGCGCCAGCAGCCAGGGACAGGGGGGCACTGAAGCTTTCTTT
TRBV5-1,TRBD1,13,TRBJ2-5,.,CASSFTGGETQYF,TGCGCCAGCAGCTTTACAGGGGGGGAGACCCAGTACTTC
TRBV27,.,14,TRBJ1-5,.,CASSFSAGDQPQHF,TGTGCCAGCAGTTTCTCGGCAGGGGATCAGCCCCAGCATTTT
TRBV6-2/TRBV6-3,.,12,TRBJ1-4,.,CASSPRNLKLFF,TGTGCCAGCAGTCCCCGGAATCTAAAACTGTTTTTT
TRBV19,TRBD1,14,TRBJ1-6,.,CASSIGQGGSPLHF,TGTGCCAGTAGTATCGGACAGGGAGGGTCACCCCTCCACTTT
TRBV19,.,12,TRBJ2-3,.,CASSTSTDTQYF,TGTGCCAGTAGTACCAGCACAGATACGCAGTATTTT
TRBV6-1,.,13,TRBJ2-1,once,CASSDSSYNEQFF,TGTGCCAGCAGTGACAGCTCCTACAATGAGCAGTTCTTC
TRBV18,TRBD1,14,TRBJ1-3,.,CASSPGTAGNTIYF,TGTGCCAGCTCACCCGGGACAGCTGGAAACACCATATATTTT
TRBV5-1,TRBD2,21,TRBJ2-7,.,CASSVRAQGTSGNHRGHEQYF,TGCGCCAGCAGCGTTCGCGCACAGGGGACTAGCGGGAACCACCGAGGCCACGAGCAGTACTTC
TRBV11-2,.,17,TRBJ1-3,.,CASSLVFQGSSGNTIYF,TGTGCCAGCAGCTTAGTTTTCCAGGGAAGCTCTGGAAACACCATATATTTT
TRBV5-1,.,14,TRBJ2-2,few,CASSLAQGAGELFF,TGCGCCAGCAGCTTGGCCCAAGGGGCCGGGGAGCTGTTTTTT
TRBV9,.,13,TRBJ2-4,.,CASSVGQEEIQYF,TGTGCCAGCAGCGTAGGACAGGAGGAGATTCAGTACTTC
TRBV24-1,.,11,TRBJ1-5,.,CATGGDRAQHF,TGTGCCACCGGGGGGGACCGGGCCCAGCATTTT